This T cell receptor beta chain was captured in a study of cytomegalovirus exposure and HLA in healthy donors (dated by TCRdb to the late 2010s). About the investigation overall: An earlier analysis of several hundred of the donors reported approximately 300 Gb of sequence data and around 110 million unique TCR beta sequences from about 200 million T cells. The study was designed to test whether signatures of past pathogen exposure could be identified by cataloging public T cell receptors. Four to six DR-DQ haplotypes were handled as single units for association and clustering, since linkage in the cohort was strong. Along with the approximately 620-subject first cohort, a separate validation cohort of over a hundred different subjects was used. Class I and class II HLA loci were covered by the typing at four-digit resolution. On average, roughly 250,000 unique TCR beta nucleotide sequences were sequenced per donor among a few hundred genotyped donors of the cohort, with around 19% of those sequences being non-productive. Every discovery cohort repertoire had been produced on one sequencing platform. An earlier analysis of more than 450 of the donors used high-throughput TCR beta sequencing to judge whether each TCR beta V gene segment behaved as functional or pseudogenic. Typing coverage varied by locus: roughly 629-640 donors for A, B, C, DRB1 and DQB1; roughly 560 for DQA1; about 590 for DPA1; roughly 450 for DPB1. A later analysis re-analyzed previously published TCR beta repertoires from 600 to 850 donors and added high-resolution HLA genotyping to study TCR occurrence patterns. The study profiled the T cell repertoires of 500 to 800 subjects by immunosequencing and related them to cytomegalovirus serostatus. Rather than drawing on any new phenotypic data, the later analysis identified candidate immune exposures from TCR beta sequences and the way those sequences occurred across donors. To predict cytomegalovirus infection status, the study brought together high-throughput TCR immunosequencing, statistical association of individual TCRs with disease status, and machine learning. Donor age, sex, ethnicity and CMV serostatus were compiled alongside the repertoire data. Of the 350 to 450 genotyped donors, 81% fell in the genetic ancestry cluster associated with self-reported Caucasian donors. An early release that covered fewer than 800 HLA-typed donors contained approximately 300 gigabases of sequencing data and tens of millions of unique TCR sequences. In a later genetic analysis, genome-wide SNP genotypes for about three fifths of the roughly 670 donors were used, and that subset was treated as a discovery cohort.

Here is what the overall study found, with its caveats: In a later analysis, HLA-associated TCR beta chains showed more clonal expansion and lower generation probabilities than non-associated chains that were equally common. According to a later analysis, parvovirus B19, influenza, CMV and Epstein-Barr virus appeared linked to several top co-occurrence clusters. The study listed 150 to 200 TCR beta chains as associated with cytomegalovirus. In vitro tests confirmed that three of the cytomegalovirus-associated TCR beta chains recognize cytomegalovirus antigens. The classifier was reported to diagnose cytomegalovirus status with high specificity and sensitivity in both the original and validation cohorts. Roughly 17 rarely observed V segments, including chromosome 9 orphons, were excluded from the earlier analysis of about 610 of the donors because counts were too low. In a later genetic analysis, fewer N-insertions in productive TCRs were reported among donors in an Asian-associated ancestry cluster than the 666-donor mean. A further reported finding was that TCR beta sequences accurately predicted the HLA-A and HLA-B alleles for most subjects in the first cohort. A later analysis found that TCR association rates varied across HLA loci, with DRB1 alleles showing the most associated TCRs and HLA-C alleles the fewest. It was suggested by the authors that the approach could potentially be generalized to other disease states and immunological phenotypes. Because HLA typing was missing for some donors at each locus, association tests included only the typed subset. A later analysis associated 15,000 to 20,000 TCR beta sequences with specific HLA alleles at a false discovery rate of 0.05. In a later genetic analysis, a missense DCLRE1C variant was associated with V-gene and J-gene trimming of TCR beta chains, and the association was replicated in an independent cohort. When HLA alleles, especially DR and DQ, strongly co-occurred, TCR associations were difficult to assign to individual alleles. The presence/absence analyses assumed that sequencing depth was roughly uniform across donors, and that assumption may not be true. Because the 87-base-pair reads could not distinguish some IMGT-functional V segments, including TRBV6-2 and TRBV6-3, those segments were excluded. CMV serostatus was the only immune exposure information available for the cohort. Linkage disequilibrium might explain the correlated functional status among segregating V segments, but an unknown experimental factor could not be excluded. A group of highly shared sequence variants was considered likely to be a technical artifact of the sequencing pipeline. In this cohort, only TCR beta chains were sequenced, and detectable features were limited by the absence of alpha or paired-chain data. A later analysis found that most CMV-associated TCR beta chains appeared HLA-restricted, with HLA associations seemingly driven largely by CMV exposure. Broadly in line with IMGT annotations, most TCR beta V segments showed up in productive rearrangements about 90% or about 30% of the time in an earlier analysis of about 500 of the donors. While some public TCRs were present in many individuals, most TCR sequences turned up only very rarely across donors.

Libraries were built with the immunoSEQ multiplex PCR assay. For the multiplex PCR, a mixture combining 60 forward primers for TCR Vbeta segments and 13 reverse primers for TCR Jbeta segments was used. The CDR3 region of rearranged TCR beta genes was amplified from genomic DNA with a multiplex PCR assay. Amplified TCR beta libraries were sequenced as 87-base-pair reads on the Illumina HiSeq System. On the authors' methods: A later analysis counted approximately 76 million unique TCR beta chains across the 650 to 700 repertoires, and about 10 million of these chains were shared by at least two donors. A nearest-neighbor algorithm error-corrected the raw reads and collapsed the reads into unique sequences, merging closely related sequences to remove PCR and sequencing errors. Alignment of CDR3 sequences to IMGT reference sequences was used to assign V, D and J gene segments. For a sequence to be retained, a match of at least six nucleotides was required to both a V gene segment and a J gene segment. Rearrangements were called productive when the CDR3 lacked stop codons and stayed in frame with V and J; all others were non-productive. CDR3 was defined by IMGT convention, running from the second conserved V-encoded cysteine to the conserved J-encoded phenylalanine. In an earlier analysis of 550 to 650 of the donors, sequences lacking an unambiguous match to a single V gene segment were excluded. In an earlier analysis of several hundred of the donors, V segments were called functional above 56.7% productive rearrangements and were called segregating when the between-donor standard deviation exceeded 5%. A statistical classification framework was built for diagnosing cytomegalovirus status from the catalog of TCR beta chain sequences. V and J gene assignment, in a later analysis, came from comparing TCR nucleotide sequences with IMGT/GENE-DB human TR gene sequences. The TCRdist pipeline was used in a later analysis to assign CDR3 sequences and most-parsimonious VDJ recombination scenarios. A later analysis defined each TCR beta chain by its CDR3 amino acid sequence plus V-gene family, and excluded reads lacking a unique V-gene family. In a later analysis, approximately 590 highly shared, low-generation-probability nucleotide sequences were removed to address suspected cross-contamination and a sequencing artifact. A later analysis calculated a clonal expansion index for each public chain from normalized within-repertoire ranks of inferred template counts. In a later analysis, generation probabilities were computed with a VDJ recombination model fitted to out-of-frame rearrangements, and the resulting probabilities were checked against IGoR. In a later analysis, TCR-TCR, TCR-HLA and TCR-CMV co-occurrence was scored with hypergeometric tests, and a repertoire-size bias correction was applied to TCR pairs. To estimate false discovery rates, a later analysis permuted the HLA or CMV assignments 20 times. In a later analysis, co-occurring TCRs were grouped using DBSCAN, and TCRdist sequence similarity was added for clustering within HLA-allele-positive subsets. Repertoires with fewer than 30,000 or more than 120,000 public chains were left out of co-occurrence clustering, as were about 5 repertoires with anomalous nucleotide sharing. TCRdb mirrors the immuneACCESS table, restricted to in-frame sequences. Some clones are absent from its copies; in checked studies, under half trace to an unresolved V gene, and the reason for the others is unknown. V and J calls and clone size are as listed in that table; D and trimming were resolved from the DNA. This sample has about 120,000 clones in its table, and more than 65% of those were observed once. Clones ranked in the top ten supply approximately 11% of the sample.

A remark on this clone: Its antigen remains unidentified. Per-nucleotide qualities are absent, and no much larger clonotype sits a single base away.

The cohort was made up of several hundred healthy bone marrow donors. Cohort members were all nominally healthy when sampled, although unrecorded immune exposures were likely present. The donor tested CMV seropositive, placing the donor among the approximately 290 seropositive members of the cohort. A peripheral blood sample was collected from each donor, and TCR beta sequencing was performed on peripheral blood mononuclear cells. Genomic DNA extraction from the blood cell samples was performed with the Qiagen DNeasy Blood Extraction Kit. Inclusive of the bounding cysteine and phenylalanine, the CDR3 is 14 residues long. Only CDR3 DNA remains: 42 bases, in frame from the first base.

The chain is made from TRBV21-1 and TRBJ2-5; TRBD1 reflects the table's D call only, with no check against the DNA. TRBV21-1 is a known pseudogene. This TCR was sampled from a man aged 35 to 55 in good health and CMV-seropositive. Material for sequencing was PBMCs. The CDR3: CASSKRDSEETQYF. The bases are TGTGCCAGCAGCAAACGTGACAGTGAAGAGACCCAGTACTTC.